This is a list of T cell receptor beta chains from one sample in a study of chronic HIV infection and antiretroviral therapy. One entry per CDR3 protein, called by TCRdb with MiXCR from the 5' RACE reads. In the table there are some 43,000 distinct CDR3 sequences, over 15% of which are singletons. Sequenced material: peripheral blood. These receptors were taken from an adult who had HIV and had not received antiretroviral therapy, or was an uninfected healthy control (not recorded which). CDR3s include the opening cysteine and the closing phenylalanine or tryptophan. Each record gives: clone size, V gene, D gene, J gene, CDR3 protein, CDR3 DNA. A D gene is named only where the DNA matches it firmly. Size tells how often a clone was seen (once, few, many) or the class of an expanded clone, and some rows leave it out.

clone size: NA
V gene: TRBV4-1
D gene: NA
J gene: TRBJ1-4
CDR3 protein: CASSPGSYEKLFF
CDR3 DNA: TGCGCCAGCAGCCCAGGGAGCTACGAAAAACTGTTTTTT

clone size: NA
V gene: TRBV2
D gene: NA
J gene: TRBJ1-1
CDR3 protein: CASSVLGGAFF
CDR3 DNA: TGTGCCAGCAGTGTGCTAGGGGGAGCTTTCTTT

clone size: few
V gene: TRBV5-5
D gene: TRBD1
J gene: TRBJ1-2
CDR3 protein: CASSLVGQGPSYGYTF
CDR3 DNA: TGTGCCAGCAGCTTGGTGGGACAGGGCCCATCCTATGGCTACACCTTC

clone size: NA
V gene: TRBV10-1
D gene: NA
J gene: TRBJ2-5
CDR3 protein: CASSESPASRAQYF
CDR3 DNA: TGCGCCAGCAGTGAGTCGCCGGCTAGCAGGGCCCAGTACTTC

clone size: NA
V gene: TRBV28
D gene: TRBD1
J gene: TRBJ2-7
CDR3 protein: CASGFRGREQYF
CDR3 DNA: TGTGCCAGCGGCTTCAGGGGGCGGGAGCAGTACTTC

clone size: few
V gene: TRBV20-1
D gene: NA
J gene: TRBJ1-4
CDR3 protein: CSAREGRAGGKLFF
CDR3 DNA: TGCAGTGCTAGAGAAGGCAGGGCGGGTGGAAAACTGTTTTTT

clone size: NA
V gene: TRBV6-5
D gene: NA
J gene: TRBJ1-4
CDR3 protein: CASSYSENEKLFF
CDR3 DNA: TGTGCCAGCAGTTACTCGGAAAATGAAAAACTGTTTTTT

clone size: NA
V gene: TRBV6-5
D gene: NA
J gene: TRBJ1-5
CDR3 protein: CASSSTGNQPQHF
CDR3 DNA: TGTGCCAGCAGTTCGACAGGCAATCAGCCCCAGCATTTT

clone size: few
V gene: TRBV28
D gene: NA
J gene: TRBJ2-1
CDR3 protein: CASSLGGGSYNEQFF
CDR3 DNA: TGTGCCAGCAGTTTAGGAGGTGGCTCCTACAATGAGCAGTTCTTC

clone size: NA
V gene: TRBV24-1
D gene: NA
J gene: TRBJ2-3
CDR3 protein: CATSDDGASTDTQYF
CDR3 DNA: TGTGCCACCAGTGATGACGGGGCCAGCACAGATACGCAGTATTTT

clone size: NA
V gene: TRBV28
D gene: TRBD1
J gene: TRBJ1-2
CDR3 protein: CASSLTGVFGGYTF
CDR3 DNA: TGTGCCAGCAGTTTGACAGGGGTCTTTGGTGGCTACACCTTC

clone size: few
V gene: TRBV30
D gene: NA
J gene: TRBJ2-7
CDR3 protein: CAWSWTGGGEQYF
CDR3 DNA: TGTGCCTGGAGTTGGACAGGAGGGGGCGAGCAGTACTTC

clone size: NA
V gene: TRBV7-3
D gene: NA
J gene: TRBJ2-1
CDR3 protein: CASSLYQGGYNEQFF
CDR3 DNA: TGTGCCAGCAGCTTATACCAGGGGGGGTACAATGAGCAGTTCTTC

clone size: few
V gene: TRBV11-2
D gene: TRBD1
J gene: TRBJ2-3
CDR3 protein: CASDTDRARQYF
CDR3 DNA: TGTGCCAGCGATACGGACAGGGCCAGGCAGTATTTT

clone size: few
V gene: TRBV7-2
D gene: TRBD2
J gene: TRBJ2-5
CDR3 protein: CASSLAQGLAFYQETQYF
CDR3 DNA: TGTGCCAGCAGCTTAGCCCAGGGACTAGCGTTTTACCAAGAGACCCAGTACTTC

clone size: few
V gene: TRBV15
D gene: NA
J gene: TRBJ2-1
CDR3 protein: CATSRDYSAEQFF
CDR3 DNA: TGTGCCACCAGCAGAGACTATAGTGCTGAGCAGTTCTTC

clone size: few
V gene: TRBV5-1
D gene: NA
J gene: TRBJ1-3
CDR3 protein: CASSLRSESSGNTIYF
CDR3 DNA: TGCGCCAGCAGCTTGCGTTCCGAGAGCTCTGGAAACACCATATATTTT

clone size: few
V gene: TRBV24-1
D gene: NA
J gene: TRBJ2-1
CDR3 protein: CATSGDNEQFF
CDR3 DNA: TGTGCCACCAGTGGGGACAATGAGCAGTTCTTC

clone size: NA
V gene: TRBV28
D gene: NA
J gene: TRBJ2-1
CDR3 protein: CASSLDRADNEQFF
CDR3 DNA: TGTGCCAGCAGTTTAGATAGAGCCGACAATGAGCAGTTCTTC

clone size: NA
V gene: TRBV11-2
D gene: NA
J gene: TRBJ2-2
CDR3 protein: CASSQMTGKPGELFF
CDR3 DNA: TGTGCCAGCAGCCAGATGACAGGAAAGCCCGGGGAGCTGTTTTTT

clone size: NA
V gene: TRBV29-1
D gene: TRBD1
J gene: TRBJ1-2
CDR3 protein: CSVEPGQGNYGYTF
CDR3 DNA: TGCAGCGTTGAGCCGGGACAGGGTAACTATGGCTACACCTTC

clone size: NA
V gene: TRBV4-2
D gene: NA
J gene: TRBJ2-1
CDR3 protein: CASSQELGGVPHTEQFF
CDR3 DNA: TGTGCCAGCAGCCAAGAATTAGGGGGAGTCCCCCACACTGAGCAGTTCTTC

clone size: NA
V gene: TRBV7-9
D gene: TRBD1
J gene: TRBJ1-4
CDR3 protein: CASSPLAGTGEKLFF
CDR3 DNA: TGTGCCAGCAGCCCATTGGCCGGGACAGGGGAAAAACTGTTTTTT

clone size: NA
V gene: TRBV28
D gene: NA
J gene: TRBJ2-7
CDR3 protein: CASTSLIGARVAEQYF
CDR3 DNA: TGTGCCAGTACGTCTCTGATAGGTGCCAGGGTCGCCGAGCAGTACTTC

clone size: NA
V gene: TRBV28
D gene: NA
J gene: TRBJ1-6
CDR3 protein: CASSWAGDSSPLHF
CDR3 DNA: TGTGCCAGCAGTTGGGCAGGGGATAGTTCACCCCTCCACTTT

clone size: NA
V gene: TRBV4-1
D gene: NA
J gene: TRBJ1-1
CDR3 protein: CASSQGGAEAFF
CDR3 DNA: TGCGCCAGCAGCCAAGGTGGCGCTGAAGCTTTCTTT

clone size: few
V gene: TRBV5-1
D gene: NA
J gene: TRBJ1-4
CDR3 protein: CASSLEINEKLFF
CDR3 DNA: TGCGCCAGCAGCTTGGAGATTAATGAAAAACTGTTTTTT

clone size: NA
V gene: TRBV24-1
D gene: TRBD1
J gene: TRBJ1-2
CDR3 protein: CATSDPGQGAYGYTF
CDR3 DNA: TGTGCCACCAGTGATCCGGGACAGGGGGCCTATGGCTACACCTTC

clone size: few
V gene: TRBV21-1
D gene: NA
J gene: TRBJ1-1
CDR3 protein: CATVPPNTEAFF
CDR3 DNA: TGTGCCACCGTACCCCCTAACACTGAAGCTTTCTTT

clone size: NA
V gene: TRBV5-1
D gene: TRBD2
J gene: TRBJ2-7
CDR3 protein: CASSFKGLAGGSYEQYF
CDR3 DNA: TGCGCCAGCAGCTTCAAAGGACTAGCGGGAGGATCCTACGAGCAGTACTTC

clone size: NA
V gene: TRBV28
D gene: TRBD1
J gene: TRBJ1-5
CDR3 protein: CASSWGTGGWGNQPQHF
CDR3 DNA: TGTGCCAGCAGTTGGGGAACAGGGGGCTGGGGCAATCAGCCCCAGCATTTT

clone size: few
V gene: TRBV7-9
D gene: TRBD1
J gene: TRBJ2-5
CDR3 protein: CASSRTGLETQYF
CDR3 DNA: TGTGCCAGCAGCAGGACAGGGCTTGAGACCCAGTACTTC

clone size: NA
V gene: TRBV7-9
D gene: NA
J gene: TRBJ2-1
CDR3 protein: CASSPRDVLRDEQFF
CDR3 DNA: TGTGCCAGCAGCCCGCGGGACGTCCTCCGCGATGAGCAGTTCTTC

clone size: few
V gene: TRBV5-5
D gene: NA
J gene: TRBJ1-2
CDR3 protein: CASSLSVPGRGNYGYTF
CDR3 DNA: TGTGCCAGCAGCTTGTCCGTCCCGGGCAGGGGTAACTATGGCTACACCTTC

clone size: medium-sized
V gene: TRBV3-1
D gene: TRBD1
J gene: TRBJ1-3
CDR3 protein: CASSQKTGGSGNTIYF
CDR3 DNA: TGTGCCAGCAGCCAAAAGACAGGGGGCTCTGGAAACACCATATATTTT

clone size: few
V gene: TRBV29-1
D gene: TRBD1
J gene: TRBJ2-3
CDR3 protein: CSVIGDRGPDTQYF
CDR3 DNA: TGCAGCGTTATAGGGGACAGGGGCCCAGATACGCAGTATTTT

clone size: few
V gene: TRBV10-3
D gene: NA
J gene: TRBJ2-3
CDR3 protein: CAISGGHEADTQYF
CDR3 DNA: TGTGCCATCAGTGGGGGCCACGAGGCAGATACGCAGTATTTT

clone size: NA
V gene: TRBV29-1
D gene: NA
J gene: TRBJ2-1
CDR3 protein: CSPYGPYSSYNEQFF
CDR3 DNA: TGCAGCCCATACGGCCCCTACAGCTCCTACAATGAGCAGTTCTTC

clone size: NA
V gene: TRBV6-6
D gene: NA
J gene: TRBJ2-5
CDR3 protein: CASSLSGAGETQYF
CDR3 DNA: TGTGCCAGCAGCTTGTCGGGAGCCGGGGAGACCCAGTACTTC

clone size: few
V gene: TRBV24-1
D gene: TRBD1
J gene: TRBJ2-1
CDR3 protein: CATRGQGDVDEQFF
CDR3 DNA: TGTGCCACCAGAGGACAGGGGGATGTTGATGAGCAGTTCTTC

clone size: few
V gene: TRBV28
D gene: NA
J gene: TRBJ1-6
CDR3 protein: CASLNVGRPHSPLHF
CDR3 DNA: TGTGCCAGCTTAAACGTGGGACGGCCACATTCACCCCTCCACTTT

clone size: once
V gene: TRBV7-2
D gene: NA
J gene: TRBJ1-2
CDR3 protein: CASSARYGYTF
CDR3 DNA: TGTGCCAGCAGCGCCCGCTATGGCTACACCTTC

clone size: NA
V gene: TRBV28
D gene: NA
J gene: TRBJ2-3
CDR3 protein: CASSNLRVTGSGPDTQYF
CDR3 DNA: TGTGCCAGCAGCAATCTCCGGGTCACTGGAAGCGGGCCAGATACGCAGTATTTT

clone size: many
V gene: TRBV7-8
D gene: NA
J gene: TRBJ2-4
CDR3 protein: CASSLARGLAKNIQYF
CDR3 DNA: TGTGCCAGCAGCTTAGCGCGAGGGTTAGCCAAAAACATTCAGTACTTC

clone size: many
V gene: TRBV15
D gene: TRBD1
J gene: TRBJ1-1
CDR3 protein: CATSRDDGTAAFF
CDR3 DNA: TGTGCCACCAGCAGAGACGACGGGACAGCGGCTTTCTTT

clone size: NA
V gene: TRBV4-1
D gene: NA
J gene: TRBJ2-4
CDR3 protein: CASSQARRAKNIQYF
CDR3 DNA: TGCGCCAGCAGCCAAGCCCGACGGGCCAAAAACATTCAGTACTTC

clone size: NA
V gene: TRBV7-8
D gene: NA
J gene: TRBJ1-1
CDR3 protein: CASPGEAFF
CDR3 DNA: TGTGCCAGCCCCGGAGAAGCTTTCTTT

clone size: NA
V gene: TRBV28
D gene: NA
J gene: TRBJ1-2
CDR3 protein: CASSWRQGYYGYTF
CDR3 DNA: TGTGCCAGCAGTTGGAGGCAGGGATACTATGGCTACACCTTC

clone size: NA
V gene: TRBV15
D gene: TRBD2
J gene: TRBJ2-3
CDR3 protein: CATSWTSGRDTQYF
CDR3 DNA: TGTGCCACCAGCTGGACTAGCGGGCGAGATACGCAGTATTTT

clone size: few
V gene: TRBV7-9
D gene: NA
J gene: TRBJ2-3
CDR3 protein: CASSPRTFHTQYF
CDR3 DNA: TGTGCCAGCAGCCCCCGGACTTTCCATACGCAGTATTTT

clone size: NA
V gene: TRBV30
D gene: TRBD2
J gene: TRBJ2-3
CDR3 protein: CAWSGSGGADTQYF
CDR3 DNA: TGTGCCTGGAGTGGGTCCGGGGGGGCAGATACGCAGTATTTT

clone size: NA
V gene: TRBV18
D gene: NA
J gene: TRBJ1-5
CDR3 protein: CASSPVGKGPQHF
CDR3 DNA: TGTGCCAGCTCACCAGTAGGGAAAGGGCCCCAGCATTTT